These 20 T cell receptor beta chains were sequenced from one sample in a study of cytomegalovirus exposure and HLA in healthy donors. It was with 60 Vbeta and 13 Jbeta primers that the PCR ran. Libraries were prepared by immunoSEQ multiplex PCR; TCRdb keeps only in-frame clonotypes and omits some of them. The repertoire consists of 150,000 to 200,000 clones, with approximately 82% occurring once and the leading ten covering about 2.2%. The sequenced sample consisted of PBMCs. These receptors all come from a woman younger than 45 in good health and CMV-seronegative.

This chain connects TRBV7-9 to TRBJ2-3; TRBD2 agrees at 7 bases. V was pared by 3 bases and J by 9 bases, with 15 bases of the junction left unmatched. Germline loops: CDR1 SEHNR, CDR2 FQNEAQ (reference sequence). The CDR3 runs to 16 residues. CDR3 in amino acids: CASSFVPGLTPTTQYF. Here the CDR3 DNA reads TGTGCCAGCAGCTTCGTCCCGGGACTAACCCCTACCACGCAGTATTTT. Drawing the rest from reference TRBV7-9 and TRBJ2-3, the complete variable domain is DTGVSQNPRHKITKRGQNVTFRCDPISEHNRLYWYRQTLGQGPEFLTYFQNEAQLEKSRLLSDRFSAERPKGSFSTLEIQRTEQGDSAMYLCASSFVPGLTPTTQYFGPGTRLTVL.

The CDR3 DNA follows: TGTGCCAGCATTGAGGGGGGGAATGAAAAACTGTTTTTT. This sequence encodes CASIEGGNEKLFF. This chain joins TRBV2 and TRBJ1-4; D perhaps matches TRBD1 (6 bases). The CDR3 spans 13 residues. In germline, CDR1 is SNHLY, CDR2 FYNNEI. V was trimmed by 7 bases and J by 5 bases, leaving 11 bases between them.

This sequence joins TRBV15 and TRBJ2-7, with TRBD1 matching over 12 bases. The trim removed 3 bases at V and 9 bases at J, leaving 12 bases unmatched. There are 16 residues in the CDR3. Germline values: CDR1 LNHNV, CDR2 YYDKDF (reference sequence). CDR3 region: CATSRLGTGGGSRQYF. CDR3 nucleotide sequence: TGTGCCACCAGCAGGCTAGGGACAGGGGGCGGGAGTAGGCAGTACTTC. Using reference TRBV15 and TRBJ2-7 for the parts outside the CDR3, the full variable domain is DAMVIQNPRYQVTQFGKPVTLSCSQTLNHNVMYWYQQKSSQAPKLLFHYYDKDFNNEADTPDNFQSRRPNTSFCFLDIRSPGLGDTAMYLCATSRLGTGGGSRQYFGPGTRLTVT.

The CDR3 is CATSGMFVYTDTQYF. In DNA form, the CDR3 reads TGTGCCACGAGCGGGATGTTTGTGTACACAGATACGCAGTATTTT. The V call is TRBV19, the J call TRBJ2-3, with 7 bases identical to TRBD2. The CDR3 loop spans 15 amino acids. CDR1 and CDR2 (germline): LNHDA, SQIVND (reference sequence). The junction had 12 bases not matched to a gene; V was cut back by 10 bases and J by 2 bases.

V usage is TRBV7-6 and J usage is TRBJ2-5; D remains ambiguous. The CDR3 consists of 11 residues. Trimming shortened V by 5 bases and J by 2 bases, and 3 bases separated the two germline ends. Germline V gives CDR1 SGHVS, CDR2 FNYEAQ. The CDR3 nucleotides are TGTGCCAGCAGCCCTCAAGAGACCCAGTACTTC. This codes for CASSPQETQYF.

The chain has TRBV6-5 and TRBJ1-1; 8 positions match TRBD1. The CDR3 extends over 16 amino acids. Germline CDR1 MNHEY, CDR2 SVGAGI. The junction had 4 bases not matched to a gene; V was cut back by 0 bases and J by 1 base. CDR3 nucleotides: TGTGCCAGCAGTTACTCGGGACAGGAGAGGAACACTGAAGCTTTCTTT. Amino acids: CASSYSGQERNTEAFF.

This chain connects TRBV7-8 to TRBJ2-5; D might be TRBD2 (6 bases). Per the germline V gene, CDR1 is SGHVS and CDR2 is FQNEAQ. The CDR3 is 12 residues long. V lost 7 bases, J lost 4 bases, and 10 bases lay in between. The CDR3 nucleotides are TGTGCCAGCACCTCGGGGGTAGAGACCCAGTACTTC. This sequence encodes CASTSGVETQYF.

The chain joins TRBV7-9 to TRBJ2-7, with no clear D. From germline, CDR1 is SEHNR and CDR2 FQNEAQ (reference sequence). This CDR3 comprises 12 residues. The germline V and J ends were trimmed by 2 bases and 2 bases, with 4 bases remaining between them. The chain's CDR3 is CASSLTTYEQYF. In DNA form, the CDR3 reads TGTGCCAGCAGCTTAACAACCTACGAGCAGTACTTC.

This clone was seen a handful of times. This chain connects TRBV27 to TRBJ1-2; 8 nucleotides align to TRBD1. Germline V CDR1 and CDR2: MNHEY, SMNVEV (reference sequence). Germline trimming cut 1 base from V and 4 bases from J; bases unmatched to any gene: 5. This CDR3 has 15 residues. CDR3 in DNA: TGTGCCAGCAGTTTATTTGCAGGGGGCAGCTATGGCTACACCTTC. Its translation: CASSLFAGGSYGYTF.

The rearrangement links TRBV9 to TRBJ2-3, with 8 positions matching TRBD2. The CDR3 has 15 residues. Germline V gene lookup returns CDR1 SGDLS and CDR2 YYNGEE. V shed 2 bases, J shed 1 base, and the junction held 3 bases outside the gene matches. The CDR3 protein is CASSVAGGRTDTQYF. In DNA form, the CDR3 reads TGTGCCAGCAGCGTGGCGGGGGGCCGCACAGATACGCAGTATTTT. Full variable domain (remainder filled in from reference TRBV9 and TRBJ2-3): DSGVTQTPKHLITATGQRVTLRCSPRSGDLSVYWYQQSLDQGLQFLIQYYNGEERAKGNILERFSAQQFPDLHSELNLSSLELGDSALYFCASSVAGGRTDTQYFGPGTRLTVL.

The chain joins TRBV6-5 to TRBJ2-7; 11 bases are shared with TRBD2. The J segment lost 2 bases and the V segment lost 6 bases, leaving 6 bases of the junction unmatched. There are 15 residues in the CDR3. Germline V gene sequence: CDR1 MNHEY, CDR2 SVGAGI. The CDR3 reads CASSHSGLAAYEQYF. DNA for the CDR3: TGTGCCAGCAGCCACTCGGGACTAGCGGCCTACGAGCAGTACTTC.

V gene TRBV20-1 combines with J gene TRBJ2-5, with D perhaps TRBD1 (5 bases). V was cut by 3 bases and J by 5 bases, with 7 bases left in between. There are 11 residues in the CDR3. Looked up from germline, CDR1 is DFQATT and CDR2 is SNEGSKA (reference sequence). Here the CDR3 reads CSARGQETQYF. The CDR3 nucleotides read TGCAGTGCTAGGGGGCAGGAGACCCAGTACTTC.

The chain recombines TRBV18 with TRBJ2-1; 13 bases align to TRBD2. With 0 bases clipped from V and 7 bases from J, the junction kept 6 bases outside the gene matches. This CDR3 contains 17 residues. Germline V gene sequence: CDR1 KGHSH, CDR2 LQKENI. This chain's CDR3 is CASSPPGLAGVENEQFF. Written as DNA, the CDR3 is TGTGCCAGCTCACCACCCGGACTAGCGGGAGTCGAGAATGAGCAGTTCTTC.

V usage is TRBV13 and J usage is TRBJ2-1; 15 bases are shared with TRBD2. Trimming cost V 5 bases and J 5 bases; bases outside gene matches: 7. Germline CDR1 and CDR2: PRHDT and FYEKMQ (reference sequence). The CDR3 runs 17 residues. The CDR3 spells CASSPGLAGGLHNEQFF. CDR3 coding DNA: TGTGCCAGCAGCCCGGGACTAGCGGGAGGACTCCACAATGAGCAGTTCTTC.

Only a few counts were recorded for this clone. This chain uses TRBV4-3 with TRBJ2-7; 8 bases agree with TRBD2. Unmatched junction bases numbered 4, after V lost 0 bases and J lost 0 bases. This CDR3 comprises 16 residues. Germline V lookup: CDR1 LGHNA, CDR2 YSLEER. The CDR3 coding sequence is TGCGCCAGCAGCCAAGATCAGAGCGGGAGCTCCTACGAGCAGTACTTC. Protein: CASSQDQSGSSYEQYF.

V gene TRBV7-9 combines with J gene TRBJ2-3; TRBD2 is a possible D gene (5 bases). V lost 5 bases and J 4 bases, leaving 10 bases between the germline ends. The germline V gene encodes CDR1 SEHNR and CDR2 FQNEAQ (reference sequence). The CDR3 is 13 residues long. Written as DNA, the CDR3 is TGTGCCAGCAGCCGAGGGCGTTCAGATACGCAGTATTTT. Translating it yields CASSRGRSDTQYF.

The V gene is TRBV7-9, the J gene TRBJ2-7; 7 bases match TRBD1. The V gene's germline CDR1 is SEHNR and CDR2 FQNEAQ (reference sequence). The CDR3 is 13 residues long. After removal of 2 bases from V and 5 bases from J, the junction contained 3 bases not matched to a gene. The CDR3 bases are TGTGCCAGCAGCTTAAAAACAGGGGACGAGCAGTACTTC. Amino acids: CASSLKTGDEQYF. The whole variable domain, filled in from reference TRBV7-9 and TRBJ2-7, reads DTGVSQNPRHKITKRGQNVTFRCDPISEHNRLYWYRQTLGQGPEFLTYFQNEAQLEKSRLLSDRFSAERPKGSFSTLEIQRTEQGDSAMYLCASSLKTGDEQYFGPGTRLTVT.

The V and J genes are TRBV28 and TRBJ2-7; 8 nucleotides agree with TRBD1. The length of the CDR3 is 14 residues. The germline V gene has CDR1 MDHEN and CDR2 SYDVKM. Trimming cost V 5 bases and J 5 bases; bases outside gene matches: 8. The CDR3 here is CASSPGTGSHEQYF. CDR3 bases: TGTGCCAGCAGTCCAGGGACAGGAAGCCACGAGCAGTACTTC.

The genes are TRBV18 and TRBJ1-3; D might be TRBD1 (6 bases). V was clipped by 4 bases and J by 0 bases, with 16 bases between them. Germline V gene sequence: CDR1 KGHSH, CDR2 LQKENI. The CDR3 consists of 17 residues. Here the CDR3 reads CASSLRTEFISGNTIYF. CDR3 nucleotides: TGTGCCAGCTCACTTAGGACAGAATTCATCTCTGGAAACACCATATATTTT.

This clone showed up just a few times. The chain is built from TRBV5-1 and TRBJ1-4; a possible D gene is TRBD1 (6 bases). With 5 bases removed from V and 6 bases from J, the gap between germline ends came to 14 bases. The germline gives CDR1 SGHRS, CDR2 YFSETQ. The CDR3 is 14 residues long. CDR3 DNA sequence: TGCGCCAGCAGTGCGACAGGCCAGGATGAAAAACTGTTTTTT. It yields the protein CASSATGQDEKLFF.